These 14 T cell receptor beta chains share one sample of origin, sequenced in a study of blood T cell repertoires in COVID-19. This table comes from immunoSEQ multiplex PCR, and its TCRdb copy is limited to in-frame clones, with some not included. The repertoire holds some 260,000 clones, with 88% as singletons. Specimen: peripheral blood. The receptor set was obtained from a woman aged 70-85 years with COVID-19, enrolled during active disease.

The genes are TRBV5-1 and TRBJ2-1; a weak D match, TRBD2 (5 bases). Trimming cost V 4 bases and J 4 bases, with 9 bases left between them. The CDR3 contains 13 residues. Germline assignment: CDR1 SGHRS and CDR2 YFSETQ. In nucleotides, the CDR3 is TGCGCCAGCAGCGAGGACTCATACAATGAGCAGTTCTTC. Its translation is CASSEDSYNEQFF.

The genes are TRBV24-1 and TRBJ2-4, with TRBD2 as a possible D gene (5 bases). CDR1 and CDR2 (germline): KGHDR, SFDVKD. There are 11 residues in the CDR3. Trimming took 1 base from V and 15 from J, leaving 9 bases between them. The CDR3 here is CATSDFGVLYF. DNA for the CDR3: TGTGCCACCAGTGATTTCGGGGTTTTGTACTTC.

This chain connects TRBV19 to TRBJ1-2, with D unclear. This CDR3 comprises 15 residues. The germline gives CDR1 LNHDA, CDR2 SQIVND (reference sequence). V was trimmed by 8 bases and J by 2 bases, leaving 18 bases between them. CDR3 residues: CASRLRIAGNYGYTF. CDR3 coding DNA: TGTGCCAGTCGACTCCGTATCGCCGGCAACTATGGCTACACCTTC. Using reference TRBV19 and TRBJ1-2 for the parts outside the CDR3, the full variable domain is DGGITQSPKYLFRKEGQNVTLSCEQNLNHDAMYWYRQDPGQGLRLIYYSQIVNDFQKGDIAEGYSVSREKKESFPLTVTSAQKNPTAFYLCASRLRIAGNYGYTFGSGTRLTVV.

The chain employs TRBV6-5 and TRBJ2-5; D uncertain. CDR3 size: 12 residues. Germline CDR1 and CDR2: MNHEY and SVGAGI. V was clipped by 2 bases and J by 5 bases, with 6 bases between them. Written as DNA, the CDR3 is TGTGCCAGCAGTTACGGGCCGGAGACCCAGTACTTC. Amino acids: CASSYGPETQYF.

The J gene is TRBJ2-1, the V gene TRBV6-1, with 7 bases lining up with TRBD2. Germline V gene data show CDR1 as MNHNS and CDR2 as SASEGT. The trim removed 1 base at V and 2 bases at J, leaving 2 bases unmatched. This CDR3 is 15 amino acids long. The CDR3 spells CASSEGGGPYNEQFF. CDR3 nucleotide sequence: TGTGCCAGCAGTGAAGGGGGGGGTCCCTACAATGAGCAGTTCTTC.

This clone was picked up a small number of times. J is TRBJ1-1 and V is TRBV7-9; no definite D call. Trimming left V 6 bases short and J 4 bases short, with 12 bases between. The length of the CDR3 is 13 residues. Germline V gene sequence: CDR1 SEHNR, CDR2 FQNEAQ (reference sequence). CDR3 sequence: CASRPGASTEAFF. Here the CDR3 DNA reads TGTGCCAGCAGGCCGGGAGCTAGCACTGAAGCTTTCTTT. Full variable domain (rest looked up from reference TRBV7-9 and TRBJ1-1): DTGVSQNPRHKITKRGQNVTFRCDPISEHNRLYWYRQTLGQGPEFLTYFQNEAQLEKSRLLSDRFSAERPKGSFSTLEIQRTEQGDSAMYLCASRPGASTEAFFGQGTRLTVV.

The chain links TRBV4-1 to TRBJ1-1, with 7 bases that match TRBD1. Germline V lookup: CDR1 MGHRA, CDR2 YSYEKL. CDR3 length: 15 residues. With 0 bases clipped from V and 4 bases from J, the junction kept 5 bases outside the gene matches. The DNA for the CDR3 is TGCGCCAGCAGCCAAGATAAGGGGGCTGGCACTGAAGCTTTCTTT. It codes for CASSQDKGAGTEAFF.

The chain combines TRBV29-1 with TRBJ2-1; D possibly corresponds to TRBD1 (7 bases). This CDR3 contains 15 residues. V gave up 5 bases and J gave up 3 bases, with 17 bases separating them. Germline assignment: CDR1 SQVTM and CDR2 ANQGSEA. This CDR3 reads CSVTGARGVYNEQFF. The DNA for the CDR3 is TGCAGCGTTACAGGGGCGAGGGGGGTCTACAATGAGCAGTTCTTC.

This clone was seen a few times. The chain carries TRBV7-8 and TRBJ1-6; 7 nucleotides line up with TRBD1. This CDR3 is built from 14 residues. After removal of 5 bases from V and 6 bases from J, the junction contained 4 bases not matched to a gene. The germline V gene has CDR1 SGHVS and CDR2 FQNEAQ. Written as DNA, the CDR3 is TGTGCCAGCAGCCCGGGACAGAGTAATTCACCCCTCCACTTT. Protein sequence: CASSPGQSNSPLHF.

V usage is TRBV5-1 and J usage is TRBJ2-7; possible D gene TRBD1, 6 bases. V lost 4 bases and J lost 4, with 15 bases in between. This CDR3 comprises 14 residues. CDR1 SGHRS and CDR2 YFSETQ come from the germline V gene. The chain's CDR3 is CASSRAGATYEQYF. The DNA for the CDR3 is TGCGCCAGCAGCCGTGCAGGGGCTACGTACGAGCAGTACTTC.

The V call is TRBV27, the J call TRBJ2-1, with 9 nucleotides matching TRBD1. The germline V gene encodes CDR1 MNHEY and CDR2 SMNVEV (reference sequence). This CDR3 is 17 amino acids long. J gave up 10 bases and V 0 bases, and 13 bases lay outside the gene matches. DNA of the CDR3: TGTGCCAGCAGTTTATCATCGGGACAGGGTGACGGGGGAGAGCAGTTCTTC. It translates to CASSLSSGQGDGGEQFF.

V is TRBV19 and J is TRBJ2-7, with a possible D match to TRBD2 (5 bases). Germline CDR1 LNHDA, CDR2 SQIVND (reference sequence). Between the trimmed V and J ends, which lost 4 bases and 1 base, there was a span of 11 bases. CDR3 size: 14 residues. The CDR3 coding sequence is TGTGCCAGTAGTAAAGGGAGTCTATCCTACGAGCAGTACTTC. Translated, it gives CASSKGSLSYEQYF.

The CDR3 coding sequence is TGTGCCTGGGCCCCTCCGCCCAGAAGTTATGGCTACACCTTC. Protein sequence: CAWAPPPRSYGYTF. This chain joins TRBV30 and TRBJ1-2; D is unresolved. The V and J ends lost 5 bases and 5 bases respectively, with 18 bases between them. CDR1 and CDR2 (germline): GTSNPN, SVGIG (reference sequence). The CDR3 runs 14 residues.

This clone has a single count. Other DNA sequences in the sample encode the same CDR3. DNA of the CDR3: TGTGCCAGCTCGCGGGACAATGAGCAGTTCTTC. Amino acids: CASSRDNEQFF. The chain uses TRBV6-5 and TRBJ2-1; TRBD2 might be the D (5 bases). Between the trimmed V and J ends, which lost 8 bases and 5 bases, there was a span of 7 bases. Germline values: CDR1 MNHEY, CDR2 SVGAGI. The CDR3 runs 11 residues.